The 14 T cell receptor beta chains presented below share a single source sample, sequenced in a study of T-cell memory formation after mild COVID-19. TCRdb re-analysed the 5' RACE reads in MiXCR, keeping a single row per CDR3 protein. Of a few hundred thousand distinct CDR3 sequences listed, 20% to 25% were seen once; the top ten hold around 7.7%. Sample: PBMCs or a T cell subset sorted from them (not recorded which). These TCRs come from an adult woman who had mild COVID-19 (a few samples of this study predate the infection). Cell type and time point are not known.

In this sample, this clonotype turned up a few times. J is TRBJ2-2 and V is TRBV6-6, with D possibly matching TRBD2 (5 bases). Germline CDR1 MNHNY, CDR2 SVGAGI (reference sequence). The V gene lost 7 bases and the J gene lost 5 bases, with 11 bases spanning the gap. The length of the CDR3 is 13 residues. The DNA for the CDR3 is TGTGCCAGCAATCAGGAGCGGACCGGGGAGCTGTTTTTT. The encoded protein is CASNQERTGELFF.

The chain combines TRBV10-3 with TRBJ2-5, with 8 bases aligning to TRBD2. V was clipped by 7 bases and J by 0 bases; unmatched bases: 4. Germline CDR1 reads ENHRY; CDR2 reads SYGVKD. The CDR3 extends over 14 amino acids. The CDR3, as DNA: TGTGCCATCAAGCCTAGCGGGCACCAAGAGACCCAGTACTTC. This codes for CAIKPSGHQETQYF.

This clonotype turned up a few times. The V gene is TRBV5-4, the J gene TRBJ1-4; possibly TRBD1 for D (6 bases). Deletions cut 2 bases from V and 7 bases from J, with 15 bases between. Per the germline V gene, CDR1 is SGHNT and CDR2 is YYREEE (reference sequence). The CDR3 has 15 residues. The chain's CDR3 is CASSFRGQSSEKLFF. The CDR3 nucleotides read TGTGCCAGCAGCTTCCGAGGACAGTCTAGTGAAAAACTGTTTTTT.

This rearrangement joins TRBV9 to TRBJ2-5; D is possibly TRBD1 (7 bases). The CDR3 covers 15 residues. Trimming pared 0 bases from V and 2 bases from J, leaving 11 bases between. Germline lookup yields CDR1 SGDLS and CDR2 YYNGEE. CDR3: CASSVGQGGQETQYF. The CDR3 DNA sequence: TGTGCCAGCAGCGTAGGACAGGGAGGTCAAGAGACCCAGTACTTC.

This clonotype was seen a handful of times. The rearrangement joins TRBV9 to TRBJ2-3; unclear D gene. CDR3 length: 14 residues. Trimming pared 4 bases from V and 2 bases from J, leaving 11 bases between. Per the germline V gene, CDR1 is SGDLS and CDR2 is YYNGEE. CDR3 amino acids: CASSILPLTDTQYF. CDR3 in DNA: TGTGCCAGCAGCATACTACCACTCACAGATACGCAGTATTTT. Complete variable domain (other parts from reference TRBV9 and TRBJ2-3): DSGVTQTPKHLITATGQRVTLRCSPRSGDLSVYWYQQSLDQGLQFLIQYYNGEERAKGNILERFSAQQFPDLHSELNLSSLELGDSALYFCASSILPLTDTQYFGPGTRLTVL.

The rearrangement uses TRBV6-5 and TRBJ2-7; D is perhaps TRBD1 (6 bases). V was clipped by 7 bases and J by 7 bases, with 11 bases between them. The CDR3 loop spans 11 amino acids. Germline lookup yields CDR1 MNHEY and CDR2 SVGAGI. The DNA for the CDR3 is TGTGCCAGCAACATCACAGGGGAGCAGTACTTC. It specifies CASNITGEQYF.

This chain uses TRBV24-1 with TRBJ2-1; maybe TRBD1 (5 bases). In germline, CDR1 is KGHDR, CDR2 SFDVKD. The CDR3 sequence is 13 residues long. The V end lost 6 bases, the J end lost 7 bases, and 12 bases lay between the germline ends. For the CDR3, the DNA is TGTGCCACCAGTCAGGGCCTAAAGAATGAGCAGTTCTTC. It encodes CATSQGLKNEQFF.

Ten or more counts support this clonotype. The chain joins TRBV20-1 to TRBJ2-1; 8 bases are shared with TRBD2. V lost 3 bases and J lost 7; bases outside the gene matches: 11. Looked up from germline, CDR1 is DFQATT and CDR2 is SNEGSKA (reference sequence). The CDR3 totals 15 residues. Written as DNA, the CDR3 is TGCAGTGCTAGCCCTAGGCGGAGCGGGAGAAATGAGCAGTTCTTC. This codes for CSASPRRSGRNEQFF.

The chain carries TRBV29-1 and TRBJ2-7; D may match TRBD1 or TRBD2 (5 bases each). V was pared by 3 bases and J by 2 bases, with 14 bases between. Per germline, CDR1 SQVTM and CDR2 ANQGSEA. CDR3 size: 14 residues. CDR3 sequence reads: CSVEVRGATYEQYF. The CDR3 DNA reads as TGCAGCGTTGAGGTTCGAGGGGCAACCTACGAGCAGTACTTC.

This clonotype has only a few counts. The chain has TRBV6-2 or TRBV6-3 and TRBJ2-1, with D possibly TRBD2 on 6 matching bases. This CDR3 spans 15 amino acids. Germline CDR1 and CDR2: MNHEY and SVGEGT. V lost 7 bases, J lost 1 base, and 14 bases lay in between. CDR3 bases: TGTGCCAGCACCAATGGGGGGAGATCCTACAATGAGCAGTTCTTC. This encodes CASTNGGRSYNEQFF.

This chain links TRBV20-1 with TRBJ2-3, with 8 bases aligning to TRBD1. J gave up 5 bases and V 1 base, and 5 bases lay outside the gene matches. The CDR3 runs to 14 residues. CDR1 DFQATT and CDR2 SNEGSKA come from the germline V gene (reference sequence). The CDR3: CSARVDRVGDTQYF. The CDR3 region has the DNA TGCAGTGCTAGAGTGGACAGGGTGGGAGATACGCAGTATTTT.

Ten or more counts support this clonotype. The CDR3 is CASSYQAYEQYF. DNA of the CDR3: TGTGCCAGCAGTTATCAGGCTTACGAGCAGTACTTC. This sequence joins TRBV6-2 or TRBV6-3 and TRBJ2-7, with D uncertain. Trimming pared 3 bases from V and 4 bases from J, leaving 7 bases between. Germline loops: CDR1 MNHEY, CDR2 SVGEGT. This CDR3 comprises 12 residues.

This clonotype was recorded once. CDR3: CASSLGGRQLHYGEAFF. The CDR3 nucleotides are TGCGCCAGCAGCTTGGGTGGACGGCAGTTACACTATGGTGAAGCTTTCTTT. The V gene is TRBV5-1, the J gene TRBJ1-1; D uncertain. Germline lookup yields CDR1 SGHRS and CDR2 YFSETQ. The ends were cut back, 0 bases at V and 7 bases at J, with 22 bases in the middle. CDR3 length equals 17 residues. The full variable domain, completed using reference TRBV5-1 and TRBJ1-1, is KAGVTQTPRYLIKTRGQQVTLSCSPISGHRSVSWYQQTPGQGLQFLFEYFSETQRNKGNFPGRFSGRQFSNSRSEMNVSTLELGDSALYLCASSLGGRQLHYGEAFFGQGTRLTVV.

The rearrangement links TRBV21-1 to TRBJ2-7. TRBV21-1 is noted as a pseudogene. CDR3 length: 13 residues. The CDR3: CASSRRRLYEQYF. In DNA, the CDR3 is TGTGCCAGCAGCCGAAGGCGGCTCTACGAGCAGTACTTC.